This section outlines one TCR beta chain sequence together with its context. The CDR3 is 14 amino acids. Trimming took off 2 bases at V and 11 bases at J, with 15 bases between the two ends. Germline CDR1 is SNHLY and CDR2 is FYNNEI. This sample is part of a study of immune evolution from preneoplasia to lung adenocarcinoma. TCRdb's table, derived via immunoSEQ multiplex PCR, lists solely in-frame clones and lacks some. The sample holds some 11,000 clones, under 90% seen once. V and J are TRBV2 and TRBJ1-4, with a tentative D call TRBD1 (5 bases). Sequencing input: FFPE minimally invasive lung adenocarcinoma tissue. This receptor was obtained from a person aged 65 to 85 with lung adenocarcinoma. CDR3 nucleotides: TGTGCCAGCAGTGAAAATGGGGGGGTCGGGAAACTGTTTTTT. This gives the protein CASSENGGVGKLFF.